These T cell receptor beta chains were read from a single sample in a study of glioma-infiltrating T cells. MiXCR was run by TCRdb on the multiplex PCR reads, yielding one entry per CDR3 protein. The data show about 380,000 distinct CDR3 sequences, 41% seen once. Sequenced: glioma tissue, nonneoplastic brain tissue, or PBMCs (not recorded which). The receptors here all came from a human donor with low-grade glioma or glioblastoma, undergoing nonglioma brain surgery, or in good health (not recorded which). CDR3s leave out the opening cysteine and the closing phenylalanine or tryptophan. A D gene is named only where the DNA matches it firmly.

CDR3 length: 13; D gene: TRBD2; V gene: TRBV20-1; CDR3 protein: SASSGTSGYNEQF
CDR3 length: 13; D gene: -; V gene: TRBV6-2/TRBV6-3; CDR3 protein: ASSPGPTLWETQY
CDR3 length: 11; D gene: -; V gene: TRBV20-1; CDR3 protein: SARDRANYGYT
CDR3 length: 13; D gene: -; V gene: TRBV7-2; CDR3 protein: ASSLWGIGSYEQY
CDR3 length: 13; D gene: TRBD2; V gene: TRBV2; CDR3 protein: ASRLLAGGLDEQF
CDR3 length: 14; D gene: -; V gene: TRBV7-2; CDR3 protein: ASSTTPVRSGNTIY
CDR3 length: 14; D gene: TRBD2; V gene: TRBV20-1; CDR3 protein: STTLGLAGGPNEQF
CDR3 length: 12; D gene: -; V gene: TRBV7-6; CDR3 protein: ASSRRGLLGEQY
CDR3 length: 11; D gene: TRBD1; V gene: TRBV6-1; CDR3 protein: ASKVTGNGEQY
CDR3 length: 16; D gene: -; V gene: TRBV4-1; CDR3 protein: ASSQAKMGIMVNTEAF
CDR3 length: 11; D gene: TRBD1; V gene: TRBV29-1; CDR3 protein: SVTGGRYNEQF
CDR3 length: 13; D gene: TRBD2; V gene: TRBV6-2/TRBV6-3; CDR3 protein: ASNLLASSYNEQF
CDR3 length: 11; D gene: TRBD1; V gene: TRBV20-1; CDR3 protein: SARQGGDQPQH
CDR3 length: 13; D gene: TRBD1; V gene: TRBV19; CDR3 protein: ASSITGGAGSGYT
CDR3 length: 13; D gene: TRBD1; V gene: TRBV12-3/TRBV12-4; CDR3 protein: ASNPRTGGHYGYT
CDR3 length: 11; D gene: -; V gene: TRBV2; CDR3 protein: ASKPGVDGELF
CDR3 length: 11; D gene: -; V gene: TRBV15; CDR3 protein: ATSRDGVQPQH
CDR3 length: 12; D gene: -; V gene: TRBV29-1; CDR3 protein: SVESGVRTDTQY
CDR3 length: 14; D gene: TRBD1; V gene: TRBV7-9; CDR3 protein: ASSLGGQGAYNEQF
CDR3 length: 13; D gene: -; V gene: TRBV11-2; CDR3 protein: ARSLEVWGTDTQY
CDR3 length: 13; D gene: -; V gene: TRBV4-2; CDR3 protein: ASSARHTTNEKLF
CDR3 length: 20; D gene: TRBD2; V gene: TRBV6-2/TRBV6-3; CDR3 protein: ASSLALRGLAGGGSSYNEQF
CDR3 length: 10; D gene: -; V gene: TRBV5-1; CDR3 protein: ASSIGQETQY
CDR3 length: 10; D gene: -; V gene: TRBV7-8; CDR3 protein: ASSFSGGDLF
CDR3 length: 11; D gene: -; V gene: TRBV5-4; CDR3 protein: ASSTTTNTEAF
CDR3 length: 14; D gene: -; V gene: TRBV4-2; CDR3 protein: TSSQEDPFGATEAF
CDR3 length: 13; D gene: -; V gene: TRBV6-1; CDR3 protein: ASQTVRVGGNTIY
CDR3 length: 10; D gene: -; V gene: TRBV12-3/TRBV12-4; CDR3 protein: ASKDGQETQY
CDR3 length: 11; D gene: TRBD1; V gene: TRBV20-1; CDR3 protein: SARTGRVNGYT